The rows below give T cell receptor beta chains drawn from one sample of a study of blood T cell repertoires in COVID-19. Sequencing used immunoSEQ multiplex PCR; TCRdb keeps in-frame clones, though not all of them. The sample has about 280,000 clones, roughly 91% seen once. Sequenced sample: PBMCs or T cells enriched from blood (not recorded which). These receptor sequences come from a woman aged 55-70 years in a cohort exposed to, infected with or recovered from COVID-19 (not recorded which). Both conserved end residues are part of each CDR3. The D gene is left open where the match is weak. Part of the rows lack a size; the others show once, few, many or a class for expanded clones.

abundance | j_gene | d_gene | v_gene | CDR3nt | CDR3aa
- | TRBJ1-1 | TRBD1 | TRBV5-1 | TGCGCCAGCAGCTATCCCCGGGACAGGGGAGACACTGAAGCTTTCTTT | CASSYPRDRGDTEAFF
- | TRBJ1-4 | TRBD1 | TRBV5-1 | TGCGCCAGCAGTTATACAGGGGGGGAGTCCGTAACTAATGAAAAACTGTTTTTT | CASSYTGGESVTNEKLFF
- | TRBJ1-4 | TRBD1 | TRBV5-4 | TGTGCCAGCAGCCCCACAGGGGGCGCGTCCTCTGAAAAACTGTTTTTT | CASSPTGGASSEKLFF
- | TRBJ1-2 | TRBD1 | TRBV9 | TGTGCCAGCAGCGTAACGGGACAGGGAAGGGAGGGCTACACCTTC | CASSVTGQGREGYTF
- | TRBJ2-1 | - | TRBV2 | TGTGCCAGCAGCGACGGACAGGGAGGGGACAATGAGCAGTTCTTC | CASSDGQGGDNEQFF
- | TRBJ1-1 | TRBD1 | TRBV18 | TGTGCCAGCTCACCCCAGACAGGGGGCCACACTGAAGCTTTCTTT | CASSPQTGGHTEAFF
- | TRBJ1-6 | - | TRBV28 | TGTGCCAGCAGTTTGGAGGTGAGGAATTCACCCCTCCACTTT | CASSLEVRNSPLHF
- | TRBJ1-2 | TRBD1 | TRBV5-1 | TGCGCCAGCAGCCCGGGACAGGGTCAAGGCTACACCTTC | CASSPGQGQGYTF
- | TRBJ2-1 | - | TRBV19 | TGTGCCAGTAGTATAAGGAGGATGGGGTTCGGCATTTATGAGCAGTTCTTC | CASSIRRMGFGIYEQFF
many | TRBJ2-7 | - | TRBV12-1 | TGTGCCAGCAGCTCTTCTAGCGGGACCCTTTCCTACGAGCAGTACTTC | CASSSSSGTLSYEQYF
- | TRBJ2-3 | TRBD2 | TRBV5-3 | TGTGCCAGAAGCTTGGTTAGCGGGAGGGCAGATACGCAGTATTTT | CARSLVSGRADTQYF
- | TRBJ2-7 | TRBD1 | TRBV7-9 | TGTGCCAGCAGCTTAGGCTTCGGGACAGGGTCCTACGAGCAGTACTTC | CASSLGFGTGSYEQYF
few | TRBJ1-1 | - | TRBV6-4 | TGTGCCAGCAGTGAGGGGGCAGGGTGGGTCACTGAAGCTTTCTTT | CASSEGAGWVTEAFF
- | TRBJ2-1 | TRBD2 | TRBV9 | TGTGCCAGCAGCGGTGGCACTAGCGGGAGTAATGAGCAGTTCTTC | CASSGGTSGSNEQFF
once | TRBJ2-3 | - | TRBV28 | TGTGCCAGCATCAACCCCGGGGTGACCACAGATACGCAGTATTTT | CASINPGVTTDTQYF
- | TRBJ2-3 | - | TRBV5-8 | TGTGCCAGCAGCTTTCCTAGCGTCCCCACAGATACGCAGTATTTT | CASSFPSVPTDTQYF
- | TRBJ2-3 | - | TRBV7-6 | TGTGCCAGCAGCTCGTCTAGCGGCACAGATACGCAGTATTTT | CASSSSSGTDTQYF
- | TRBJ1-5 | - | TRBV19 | TGTGCCAGTAGTGCCAACGGGTTTCAGCCCCAGCATTTT | CASSANGFQPQHF
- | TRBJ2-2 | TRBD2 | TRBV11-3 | TGTGCCAGCAGTCGTCTTAGCGGGAGAGCCACCGGGGAGCTGTTTTTT | CASSRLSGRATGELFF
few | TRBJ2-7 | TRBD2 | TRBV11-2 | TGTGCCAGCAGCCCATGGACTAGCGGATCCTACGAGCAGTACTTC | CASSPWTSGSYEQYF
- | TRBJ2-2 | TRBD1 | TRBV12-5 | TGTGCTAGCGGGACAGGGTGGTACACCGGGGAGCTGTTTTTT | CASGTGWYTGELFF
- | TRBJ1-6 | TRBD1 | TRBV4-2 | TGTGCCAGCAGCCAGGATGGACAGGGAAATTCACCCCTCCACTTT | CASSQDGQGNSPLHF
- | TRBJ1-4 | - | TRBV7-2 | TGTGCCAGCAGCTCTAACCCCCTGGTGGGGGCTTCTAATGAAAAACTGTTTTTT | CASSSNPLVGASNEKLFF
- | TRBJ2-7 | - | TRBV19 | TGTGCCAGTAGTATAAGTGGAGACGCCTCCTACGAGCAGTACTTC | CASSISGDASYEQYF
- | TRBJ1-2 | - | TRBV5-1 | TGCGCCAGCAGAGGGGAGGGATATGGCTACACCTTC | CASRGEGYGYTF
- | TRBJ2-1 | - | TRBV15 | TGTGCCACCAGCAGAGAAAGACTCGTCTACAATGAGCAGTTCTTC | CATSRERLVYNEQFF
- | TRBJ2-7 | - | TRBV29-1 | TGCAGCGTTGTTAATCCCCTAGCACCCTACGAGCAGTACTTC | CSVVNPLAPYEQYF
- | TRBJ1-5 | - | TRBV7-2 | TGTGCCAGCAGCTTGCAGGGGTATAATCAGCCCCAGCATTTT | CASSLQGYNQPQHF
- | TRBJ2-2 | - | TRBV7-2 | TGTGCCAGCAGCTTAGCGTTCAGCGACACCGGGGAGCTGTTTTTT | CASSLAFSDTGELFF